Given below is one TCR beta chain in context. This table comes from immunoSEQ multiplex PCR, and its TCRdb copy is limited to in-frame clones, with some not included. The sample lists 95,000 to 120,000 clones, 91% occurring once. The germline gives CDR1 SEHNR, CDR2 FQNEAQ (reference sequence). J gave up 6 bases and V 0 bases, and 3 bases lay outside the gene matches. This CDR3 comprises 15 residues. This sample is part of a study of OX40 agonist ivuxolimab in advanced cancers. Study context: Ivuxolimab, an agonistic anti-OX40 (CD134) antibody, was given to patients. Prior anti-PD-1, anti-PD-L1 or anti-CTLA-4 therapy was allowed; 40% to 50% had some. A mean age of 60 years, range roughly 20 to 90, was recorded, and roughly 80% were male.

The chain recombines TRBV7-9 with TRBJ2-1; 9 bases map to TRBD1. The TCR sequence derives from an adult with an advanced solid tumor such as melanoma, head and neck, liver or kidney cancer. Specimen: CD4+ or CD8+ T cells sorted from blood, collected in a trial of the OX40 agonist ivuxolimab. CDR3 in DNA: TGTGCCAGCAGCTTAGCCGGACAGGGGTTCAATGAGCAGTTCTTC. Its protein is CASSLAGQGFNEQFF.